This TCR beta chain was retrieved from a study of PD-L1 blockade in urothelial cancer. The overall study: Atezolizumab, begun by patients in the mid-2010s, was given at 1,200 mg intravenously every 3 weeks. Timepoints chosen for blood analysis were 3 weeks (second dose) and 6 weeks after treatment start. Study-level results: Pretreatment TCR clonality in blood, when below the median, was predictive of better survival.

Clones were read by immunoSEQ multiplex PCR, and TCRdb kept only the in-frame ones, dropping some. The table has about 49,000 clones, less than 85% seen once. This clone was seen once. The antigen remains undetermined. Sample time point: pretreatment peripheral blood. All patients handed over anywhere from 1 to 8 samples, pretreatment and on-treatment. J lost 4 bases, V lost 7 bases, and 11 bases had no gene match. The CDR3 consists of 14 residues. The germline gives CDR1 SQVTM, CDR2 ANQGSEA. The TCR sequence derives from a man between 65 and 85 years old with urothelial cancer. J is TRBJ2-7 and V is TRBV29-1; 9 bases fit TRBD2. Sequences were derived from PBMCs, sampled around atezolizumab (anti-PD-L1) treatment. The CDR3 spells CSAGGREGSYEQYF. In DNA, the CDR3 is TGCAGCGCCGGAGGGCGGGAGGGGTCTTACGAGCAGTACTTC.